The T cell receptor beta chain under discussion was sequenced for a study of shared clonotypes between healthy human individuals. Study-wide findings and caveats: A reduction in generation probabilities was seen for non-shared clonotypes relative to those shared by all four donors.

This clone was detected only once. No antigen is known for it. Positively selected for CCR7, the CD45RO-negative cells used as naive CD8 cells excluded terminally differentiated effector memory CD45RA+ cells. Deep-level running was used for the assay. Per the study methods: Filtering differed for immunoSEQ, which gave only junction sequences without quality scores. TCRdb's table, derived via immunoSEQ multiplex PCR, lists solely in-frame clones and lacks some. That table gives V, J and clone size, and the DNA gave D and trimming. The table shows about 2.1 million clones, with about 94% occurring only once. Sequencing input: naive CD8+ T cells from PBMCs. The source is a man aged 18 to 30 in good health. Some clones in this sample may be carry-over from other donors' samples.

CDR3 region: CASSLDRGIRNTIYF. For the CDR3, the DNA is TGTGCCAGCAGCTTAGACAGGGGCATCAGAAACACCATATATTTT. The gene calls are TRBV7-9 and TRBJ1-3, with TRBD1 identical over 7 bases. Germline V CDR1 and CDR2: SEHNR, FQNEAQ (reference sequence). This CDR3 is 15 amino acids long. The junction had 5 bases not matched to a gene; V was cut back by 1 base and J by 5 bases.